This T cell receptor beta chain was recorded in a study of T-cell reconstitution after alpha-beta-depleted transplantation in children. The sample holds a few counts of this clonotype. Preparation of the TCRbeta library was carried out with unique molecular identifiers. TCRdb ran MiXCR on the PCR reads and lists one entry per CDR3 protein. The sample records some 590,000 distinct CDR3 sequences, about 10% being singletons. The receptor was derived from a human donor who donated a stem cell graft to a child with acute myeloid leukemia. The source was PBMCs from the stem cell graft donor, collected from the stem cell graft.

The CDR3 nucleotides are TGTGCCAGTGCATACCGGGACAACACAGATACGCAGTATTTT. Its translation is CASAYRDNTDTQYF. The rearrangement uses TRBV6-1 and TRBJ2-3; D may be TRBD1 (6 bases). CDR1 MNHNS and CDR2 SASEGT come from the germline V gene. The CDR3 runs to 14 residues. Trimming pared 9 bases from V and 2 bases from J, leaving 15 bases between.